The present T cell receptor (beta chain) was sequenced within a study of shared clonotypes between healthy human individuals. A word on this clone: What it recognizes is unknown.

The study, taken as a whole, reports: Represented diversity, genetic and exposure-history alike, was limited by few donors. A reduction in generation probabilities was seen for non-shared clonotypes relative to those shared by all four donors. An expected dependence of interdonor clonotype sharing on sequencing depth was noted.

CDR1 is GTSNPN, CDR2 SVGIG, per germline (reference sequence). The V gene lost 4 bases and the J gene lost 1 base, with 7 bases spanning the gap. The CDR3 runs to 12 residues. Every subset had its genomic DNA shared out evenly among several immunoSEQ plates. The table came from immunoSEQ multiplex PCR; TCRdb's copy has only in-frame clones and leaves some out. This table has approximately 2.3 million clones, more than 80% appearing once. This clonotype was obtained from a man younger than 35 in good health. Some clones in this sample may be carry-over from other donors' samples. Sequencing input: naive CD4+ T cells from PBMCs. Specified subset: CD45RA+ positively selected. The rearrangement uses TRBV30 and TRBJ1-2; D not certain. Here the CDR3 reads CAWTRDNYGYTF. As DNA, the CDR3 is TGTGCCTGGACCCGGGATAACTATGGCTACACCTTC.